Given below is one T cell receptor (beta chain) in context. Original processing methods: Amplification of reference gene primers was used by the study to estimate nucleated cell counts. Repertoires were generated with immunoSEQ multiplex PCR, while TCRdb's copy carries only in-frame clones and drops some. Clonal size and the V and J genes are those of that table, whereas D and trimming came from the DNA. The sample yields some 530,000 clones, about 88% seen once. This specimen belongs to a study of blood T cell repertoires in COVID-19. Adults between roughly 18 and 89 years of age took part from some 25 US areas. Cohort allocation depended upon clinical history that participants reported. The ends were cut back, 9 bases at V and 6 bases at J, with 15 bases in the middle. The CDR3 runs to 12 residues. CDR1 and CDR2 (germline): MNHEY, SMNVEV (reference sequence).

The gene calls are TRBV27 and TRBJ2-7, with D possibly matching TRBD1 (6 bases). The TCR was taken from a woman aged 60 to 75 who had recovered from COVID-19. The sample was PBMCs or T cells enriched from blood (not recorded which). The CDR3 loop is CASQTGFSEQYF. CDR3 bases: TGTGCCAGTCAAACAGGGTTCTCCGAGCAGTACTTC.